This TCR beta chain was documented in a study of glioma-infiltrating T cells after dendritic cell vaccination. Whole-study context: Treatment, given 2003 to 2012, was autologous tumor lysate-pulsed dendritic cell vaccination.

Regarding this clone: Antigen: not known.

TCRdb's copy holds only in-frame clones and misses some; the assay was immunoSEQ multiplex PCR. The sample carries around 32,000 clones, roughly 90% recorded once. General study points: Patients with more pretreatment TILs had longer time to progression and survival.

Sequenced material: blood, taken before dendritic cell vaccination. The receptor's source is a human donor with glioblastoma.

The CDR3 nucleotides read TGCGCCAGCAGCTTCGGGACTCAAGAGACCCAGTACTTC. Protein sequence: CASSFGTQETQYF. V gene TRBV5-1 combines with J gene TRBJ2-5; tentative D call: TRBD2 (6 bases). Germline-derived CDR1 and CDR2 are SGHRS and YFSETQ. The V end was cut by 2 bases, the J end by 2 bases, with 7 bases between. This CDR3 contains 13 residues. The full variable domain, with the rest looked up from reference TRBV5-1 and TRBJ2-5, is KAGVTQTPRYLIKTRGQQVTLSCSPISGHRSVSWYQQTPGQGLQFLFEYFSETQRNKGNFPGRFSGRQFSNSRSEMNVSTLELGDSALYLCASSFGTQETQYFGPGTRLLVL.